This T cell receptor beta chain was captured in a study of shared clonotypes between healthy human individuals. Study-level points and caveats: Estimated richness values were generally larger in naive subsets than in memory subsets. The study found lower generation probabilities in non-shared clonotypes than in those shared by all four donors. Sharing across four donors was highest in naive CD4 (around 5%) and lowest in memory CD8 (about 0.4%).

Each cell subset's genomic DNA was divided evenly among several immunoSEQ plates. Clones were sequenced by immunoSEQ multiplex PCR, and TCRdb holds only the in-frame ones, with some missing. This repertoire shows about 2.4 million clones, approximately 94% found once; its top ten account for around 0.4%. In regard to this clone: The target antigen is unknown.

This TCR came from a man between 18 and 29 years old in good health. Some clones in this sample may be carry-over from other donors' samples. Sequenced input: naive CD4+ T cells from PBMCs. Stated subset: CD45RA+ positively selected.

CDR3 nucleotides: TGTGCCAGCAGCCACGGGGTCCACGAGCAGTACTTC. This gives the protein CASSHGVHEQYF. This rearrangement joins TRBV5-4 to TRBJ2-7; D is possibly TRBD2 (5 bases). The germline gives CDR1 SGHNT, CDR2 YYREEE (reference sequence). The CDR3 length is 12 residues. Trimming removed 4 bases from V and 5 bases from J, with 10 bases in between.